The sample holds a few counts of the clone carrying this TCR beta chain. The data originate from a study of human T cells and chemical hapten exposure. Turning to the study itself: Variability of per-sample TCR yields stemmed mainly from small differences in pooled library volume.

Via MiXCR, TCRdb re-called the RACE reads, giving one row per CDR3 protein. The top ten clones hold roughly 3.1% of a sample with 120,000 or so distinct CDR3 sequences, approximately 13% of them seen once. Time point of the sample: pre-sensitization, week 0. The sample's treatment: therapeutic diphenylcyclopropenone sensitization with weekly scalp DPC. This CDR3 is 16 amino acids long. The V segment lost 4 bases and the J segment 1 base; nucleotides outside the gene matches: 9. Germline V gene data show CDR1 as MNHEY and CDR2 as SMNVEV (reference sequence). The genes are TRBV27 and TRBJ1-1; the match to TRBD1 covers 7 bases. Material: whole blood, obtained in connection with sensitization to the hapten diphenylcyclopropenone (DPC). This TCR derives from a woman younger than 35 with alopecia areata. Some clones in this sample may be carry-over from other donors' samples. The CDR3 DNA is TGTGCCAGCAGTTCTCCCCCAGGGGGAGGGAACACTGAAGCTTTCTTT. This sequence encodes CASSSPPGGGNTEAFF.